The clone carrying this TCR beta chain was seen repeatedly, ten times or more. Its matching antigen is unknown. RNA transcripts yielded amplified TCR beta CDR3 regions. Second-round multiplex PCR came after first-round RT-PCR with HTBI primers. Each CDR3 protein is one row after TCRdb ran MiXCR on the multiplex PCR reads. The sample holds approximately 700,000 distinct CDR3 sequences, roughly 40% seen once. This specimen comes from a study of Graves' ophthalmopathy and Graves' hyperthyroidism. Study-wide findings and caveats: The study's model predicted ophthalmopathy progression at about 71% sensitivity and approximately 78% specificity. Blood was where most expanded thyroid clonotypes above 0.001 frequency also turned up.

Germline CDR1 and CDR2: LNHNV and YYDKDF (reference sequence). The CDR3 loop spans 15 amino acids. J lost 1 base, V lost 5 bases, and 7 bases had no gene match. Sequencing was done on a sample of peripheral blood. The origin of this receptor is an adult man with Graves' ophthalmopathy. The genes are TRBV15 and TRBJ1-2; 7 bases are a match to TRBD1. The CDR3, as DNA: TGTGCCACCAGCGCCAAAGGACAGGTTAACTATGGCTACACCTTC. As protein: CATSAKGQVNYGYTF.